The next 17 T cell receptor beta chains were all read from a single sample in a study of T cell changes during pregnancy in multiple sclerosis. Data came from immunoSEQ multiplex PCR; TCRdb stores just in-frame clones and leaves some out. The sample carries tens of thousands of clones, approximately 94% recorded once. The material was peripheral blood, obtained in the third trimester of pregnancy. These receptors all stem from a female donor with multiple sclerosis, enrolled in a pregnancy study.

In its sample, this clone was seen once. V gene TRBV9 combines with J gene TRBJ2-3, with 11 bases lining up with TRBD2. Trimming cost V 2 bases and J 4 bases; bases outside gene matches: 3. Germline loops: CDR1 SGDLS, CDR2 YYNGEE. The CDR3 length is 15 residues. The DNA of the CDR3 is TGTGCCAGCAGCGTGACTAGCGGGGTGGCAGATACGCAGTATTTT. It translates to CASSVTSGVADTQYF.

The rearrangement uses TRBV6-6 and TRBJ1-1; tentative D call: TRBD1 (6 bases). The CDR3 spans 15 residues. CDR1 is MNHNY, CDR2 SVGAGI, per germline (reference sequence). Trimming removed 4 bases at V and 2 bases at J, with 14 bases between. CDR3: CASSWVGGANTEAFF. For the CDR3, the DNA is TGTGCCAGCAGTTGGGTAGGGGGGGCTAACACTGAAGCTTTCTTT.

The count of this clone is one. Written as DNA, the CDR3 is TGTGCCAGAAGCTTTTCGGGGGCGAACACCGGGGAGCTGTTTTTT. Protein product: CARSFSGANTGELFF. V is TRBV5-3 and J is TRBJ2-2, with a possible D match to TRBD2 (6 bases). TRBV5-3 is flagged as an ORF with uncertain function. CDR3 size: 15 residues. Trimming stripped 2 bases from V and 0 bases from J, with 8 bases between.

V usage is TRBV12-5 and J usage is TRBJ1-1; D possibly corresponds to TRBD1 (6 bases). V was cut by 6 bases and J by 6 bases, with 11 bases left in between. This CDR3 comprises 12 residues. Germline values: CDR1 LGHNT, CDR2 FRNRAP. The CDR3 spells CASGGHNPEAFF. The CDR3 coding sequence is TGTGCTAGTGGGGGACATAACCCTGAAGCTTTCTTT.

The gene calls are TRBV6-5 and TRBJ1-2; D is undetermined. V lost 2 bases to trimming and J lost 8 bases, with 12 bases between them. In germline, CDR1 is MNHEY, CDR2 SVGAGI. The CDR3 runs 13 residues. CDR3 DNA sequence: TGTGCCAGCAGTTACGGTGGTTTTCAGGGCTACACCTTC. It specifies CASSYGGFQGYTF.

V usage is TRBV29-1 and J usage is TRBJ2-2, with TRBD2 identical over 12 bases. Unmatched junction bases numbered 3, after V lost 3 bases and J lost 4 bases. CDR3 length equals 15 residues. The germline CDR1 and CDR2 sequences are SQVTM and ANQGSEA. The CDR3 protein is CSVELGLAGTGELFF. CDR3 coding DNA: TGCAGCGTTGAGCTGGGACTAGCGGGCACCGGGGAGCTGTTTTTT.

The chain recombines TRBV4-1 with TRBJ2-1; 15 bases are shared with TRBD2. CDR1 is MGHRA and CDR2 is YSYEKL in the germline V gene. The CDR3 sequence is 16 residues long. J gave up 8 bases and V 6 bases, and 8 bases lay outside the gene matches. The CDR3 DNA reads TGCGCCAGCAGTTGGACTAGCGGGGGGGCCCGGGATGAGCAGTTCTTC. Translation: CASSWTSGGARDEQFF.

CDR3 amino acids: CASSESSGGRTDTQYF. DNA for the CDR3: TGTGCCAGCAGCGAGTCTAGCGGGGGGAGGACAGATACGCAGTATTTT. This chain uses TRBV9 with TRBJ2-3; 11 nucleotides match TRBD2. The CDR3 extends over 16 amino acids. The ends lost 3 bases at V and 3 bases at J; junction bases unmatched: 6. From germline, CDR1 is SGDLS and CDR2 YYNGEE.

V usage is TRBV25-1 and J usage is TRBJ1-4, with 7 bases fitting TRBD1. Germline V gives CDR1 MGHDK, CDR2 SYGVNS. This CDR3 spans 13 amino acids. Trimming removed 6 bases from V and 7 bases from J; junction bases left unmatched: 5. The CDR3, as DNA: TGTGCCAGCAGCCCGACAGGGAGTGAAAAACTGTTTTTT. Its translation is CASSPTGSEKLFF.

The V and J genes are TRBV27 and TRBJ2-7; TRBD2 matches 8 bases. CDR1 and CDR2 from the germline V gene are MNHEY and SMNVEV (reference sequence). The J segment lost 7 bases and the V segment lost 2 bases, leaving 7 bases of the junction unmatched. This CDR3 comprises 14 residues. For the CDR3, the DNA is TGTGCCAGCAGTTTAACCGGGGGGGCTGGAGAGCAGTACTTC. It yields the protein CASSLTGGAGEQYF.

The J gene is TRBJ2-3, the V gene TRBV9; D unclear. V shed 0 bases and J shed 6 bases, with 5 bases lying between them. The CDR3 runs to 12 residues. In germline, CDR1 is SGDLS, CDR2 YYNGEE. CDR3 nucleotides: TGTGCCAGCAGCGTAGCCGGGGATACGCAGTATTTT. Residues: CASSVAGDTQYF.

The chain uses TRBV25-1 and TRBJ1-1; 7 positions match TRBD1. The germline gives CDR1 MGHDK, CDR2 SYGVNS. This CDR3 has 15 residues. With 7 bases clipped from V and 7 bases from J, the junction kept 15 bases outside the gene matches. DNA of the CDR3: TGTGCCAGCAATCCGCCTACTGGACAGGCCGATGAAGCTTTCTTT. Amino acid sequence: CASNPPTGQADEAFF.

In nucleotides, the CDR3 is TGTGCCAGTAGTATTATAAGCGGGGGGATCTACGAGCAGTACTTC. It specifies CASSIISGGIYEQYF. This rearrangement joins TRBV19 to TRBJ2-7; 9 nucleotides line up with TRBD2. CDR1 LNHDA and CDR2 SQIVND come from the germline V gene (reference sequence). This CDR3 has 15 amino acids. With 3 bases clipped from V and 3 bases from J, the junction kept 6 bases outside the gene matches. Drawing the rest from reference TRBV19 and TRBJ2-7, the complete variable domain is DGGITQSPKYLFRKEGQNVTLSCEQNLNHDAMYWYRQDPGQGLRLIYYSQIVNDFQKGDIAEGYSVSREKKESFPLTVTSAQKNPTAFYLCASSIISGGIYEQYFGPGTRLTVT.

The chain links TRBV4-1 to TRBJ1-4; D gene uncertain. The CDR3 totals 13 residues. Per germline, CDR1 MGHRA and CDR2 YSYEKL. The V gene lost 3 bases and the J gene lost 0 bases, with 2 bases spanning the gap. CDR3 nucleotides: TGCGCCAGCAGCCACACAACTAATGAAAAACTGTTTTTT. As protein: CASSHTTNEKLFF.

CDR3 residues: CASRYQGLPEAFF. CDR3 DNA sequence: TGTGCCAGCAGATATCAGGGTTTGCCTGAAGCTTTCTTT. J is TRBJ1-1 and V is TRBV7-9; weak D call: TRBD1 (5 bases). With 6 bases removed from V and 6 bases from J, the gap between germline ends came to 14 bases. The germline CDR1 and CDR2 sequences are SEHNR and FQNEAQ (reference sequence). The CDR3 extends over 13 amino acids.

V and J are TRBV15 and TRBJ1-3, with D tentatively TRBD1 (6 bases). Germline CDR1 and CDR2: LNHNV and YYDKDF (reference sequence). The CDR3 consists of 18 residues. With 0 bases removed from V and 3 bases from J, the gap between germline ends came to 18 bases. The CDR3 loop reads CATSREVSRGKRGNTIYF. Written as DNA, the CDR3 is TGTGCCACCAGCAGAGAAGTTTCGAGGGGGAAGCGTGGAAACACCATATATTTT.

The chain links TRBV27 to TRBJ2-3, with D perhaps matching TRBD2 (5 bases). This CDR3 is built from 18 residues. Germline V lookup: CDR1 MNHEY, CDR2 SMNVEV (reference sequence). V lost 5 bases and J 0 bases, leaving 21 bases between the germline ends. This CDR3 is CASSPTPLLATSTDTQYF. The CDR3 DNA is TGTGCCAGCAGTCCCACACCCCTTCTAGCAACGAGCACAGATACGCAGTATTTT.